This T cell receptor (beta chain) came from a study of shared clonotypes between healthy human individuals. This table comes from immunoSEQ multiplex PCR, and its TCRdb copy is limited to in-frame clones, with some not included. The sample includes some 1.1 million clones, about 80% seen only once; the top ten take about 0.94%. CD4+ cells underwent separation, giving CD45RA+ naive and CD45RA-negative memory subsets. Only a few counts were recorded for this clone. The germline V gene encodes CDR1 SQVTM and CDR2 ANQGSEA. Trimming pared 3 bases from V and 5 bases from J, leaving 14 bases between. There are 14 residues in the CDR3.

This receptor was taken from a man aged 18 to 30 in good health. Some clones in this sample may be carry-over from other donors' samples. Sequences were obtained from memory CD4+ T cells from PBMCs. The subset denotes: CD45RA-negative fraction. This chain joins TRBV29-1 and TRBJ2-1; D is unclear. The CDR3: CSVDGSSIDNEQFF. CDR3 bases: TGCAGCGTTGACGGGTCCTCGATTGACAATGAGCAGTTCTTC.